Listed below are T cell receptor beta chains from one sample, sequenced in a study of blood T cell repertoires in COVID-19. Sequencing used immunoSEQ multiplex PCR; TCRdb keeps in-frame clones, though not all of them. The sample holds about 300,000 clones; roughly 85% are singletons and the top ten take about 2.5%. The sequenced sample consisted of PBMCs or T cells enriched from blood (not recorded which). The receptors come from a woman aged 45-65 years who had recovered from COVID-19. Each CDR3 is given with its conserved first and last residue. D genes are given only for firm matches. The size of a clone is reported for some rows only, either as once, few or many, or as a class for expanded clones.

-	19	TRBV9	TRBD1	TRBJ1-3	CASSSKSAGGTGDGNTIYF	TGTGCCAGCAGCTCCAAGAGTGCGGGTGGGACAGGGGATGGAAACACCATATATTTT
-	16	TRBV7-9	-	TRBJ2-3	CASSERQSPGRDTQYF	TGTGCCAGCAGCGAGAGACAGTCCCCTGGTCGGGATACGCAGTATTTT
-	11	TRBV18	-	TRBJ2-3	CASSRGDTQYF	TGTGCCAGCTCCCGGGGGGATACGCAGTATTTT
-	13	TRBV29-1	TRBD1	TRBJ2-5	CSVDRTGGETQYF	TGCAGCGTTGATAGGACAGGGGGGGAGACCCAGTACTTC
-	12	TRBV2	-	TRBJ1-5	CASRAGVQPQHF	TGTGCCAGCAGAGCAGGGGTACAGCCCCAGCATTTT
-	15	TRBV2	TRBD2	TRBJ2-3	CASTPLAGLTDTQYF	TGTGCCAGCACGCCACTAGCGGGATTAACAGATACGCAGTATTTT
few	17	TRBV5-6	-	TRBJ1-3	CASSHTQRRVSGNTIYF	TGTGCCAGCAGCCATACTCAGCGCAGGGTCTCTGGAAACACCATATATTTT
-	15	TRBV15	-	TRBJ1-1	CATSRVGGDDTEAFF	TGTGCCACCAGCAGAGTAGGGGGGGACGACACTGAAGCTTTCTTT
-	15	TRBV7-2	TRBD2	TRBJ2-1	CASRKGLAETSEQFF	TGTGCCAGCAGGAAGGGGCTAGCGGAGACTAGTGAGCAGTTCTTC
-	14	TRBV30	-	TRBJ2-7	CAWSVGSPPYEQYF	TGTGCCTGGAGCGTCGGGAGTCCCCCCTACGAGCAGTACTTC
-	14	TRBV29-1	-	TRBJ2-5	CSVEDPGGLGTQYF	TGCAGCGTTGAAGATCCTGGGGGCCTAGGGACCCAGTACTTC
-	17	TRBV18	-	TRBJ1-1	CASSPPESRGMNTEAFF	TGTGCCAGCTCACCACCGGAGTCTCGGGGGATGAACACTGAAGCTTTCTTT
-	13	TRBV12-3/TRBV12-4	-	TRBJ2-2	CASSLARSGELFF	TGTGCCAGCAGTTTAGCGAGGTCCGGGGAGCTGTTTTTT
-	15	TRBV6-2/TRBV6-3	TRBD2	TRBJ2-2	CASSYIQGLAGELFF	TGTGCCAGCAGTTACATCCAGGGACTAGCCGGGGAGCTGTTTTTT
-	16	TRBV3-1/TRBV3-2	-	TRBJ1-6	CASSQGSGTQNSPLHF	TGTGCCAGCAGCCAGGGCTCCGGGACTCAGAATTCACCCCTCCACTTT
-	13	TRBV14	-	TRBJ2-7	CASSQGRGGEQYF	TGTGCCAGCAGCCAAGGGAGGGGGGGCGAGCAGTACTTC
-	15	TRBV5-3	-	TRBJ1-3	CARSLPDRTGNTIYF	TGTGCCAGAAGTCTCCCAGACAGGACTGGAAACACCATATATTTT
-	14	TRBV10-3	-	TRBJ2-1	CAVRSASSYNEQFF	TGTGCCGTTCGTAGCGCGAGCTCCTACAATGAGCAGTTCTTC
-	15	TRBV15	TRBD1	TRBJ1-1	CATSTGTGGKTEAFF	TGTGCCACCAGCACAGGGACAGGGGGAAAAACTGAAGCTTTCTTT
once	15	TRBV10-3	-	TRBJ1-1	CAIRSGAEENTEAFF	TGTGCCATCAGGAGTGGGGCGGAAGAGAACACTGAAGCTTTCTTT
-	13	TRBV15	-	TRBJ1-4	CATSGGANEKLFF	TGTGCCACCAGCGGGGGGGCAAATGAAAAACTGTTTTTT
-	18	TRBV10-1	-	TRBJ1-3	CASSESGWGPFSGNTIYF	TGCGCCAGCAGTGAGTCCGGTTGGGGCCCGTTCTCTGGAAACACCATATATTTT
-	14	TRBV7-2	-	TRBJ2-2	CASSLGGGVGELFF	TGTGCCAGCAGCTTAGGAGGGGGGGTCGGGGAGCTGTTTTTT
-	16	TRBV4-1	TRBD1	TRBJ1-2	CASSQDRTGRSYGYTF	TGCGCCAGCAGCCAAGACCGGACAGGCCGCAGCTATGGCTACACCTTC
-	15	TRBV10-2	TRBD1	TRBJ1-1	CASSDTGEMNTEAFF	TGCGCCAGCAGCGACACAGGGGAAATGAACACTGAAGCTTTCTTT
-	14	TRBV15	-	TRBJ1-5	CAVSGGMSNQPQHF	TGTGCCGTCTCGGGGGGAATGAGCAATCAGCCCCAGCATTTT
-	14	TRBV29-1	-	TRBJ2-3	CSVVMGARTDTQYF	TGCAGCGTTGTCATGGGGGCGCGCACAGATACGCAGTATTTT
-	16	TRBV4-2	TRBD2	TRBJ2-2	CASSREGATGTGELFF	TGTGCCAGCAGCCGGGAGGGAGCCACGGGGACCGGGGAGCTGTTTTTT
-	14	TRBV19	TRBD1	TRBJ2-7	CASSPRQGTYEQYF	TGTGCCAGTAGTCCCCGACAGGGAACCTACGAGCAGTACTTC
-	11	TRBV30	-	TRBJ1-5	CAWGSLGPQHF	TGTGCCTGGGGCTCTCTCGGGCCCCAGCATTTT
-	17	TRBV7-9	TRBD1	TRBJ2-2	CASSAARTGVRTGELFF	TGTGCCAGCAGCGCGGCAAGGACAGGGGTACGCACCGGGGAGCTGTTTTTT
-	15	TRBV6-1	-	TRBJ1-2	CASSETRQPNYGYTF	TGTGCCAGCAGTGAAACGAGACAGCCAAACTATGGCTACACCTTC
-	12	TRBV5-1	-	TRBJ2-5	CASSKAEETQYF	TGCGCCAGCAGCAAAGCCGAAGAGACCCAGTACTTC
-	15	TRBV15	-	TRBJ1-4	CATSRSYVTNEKLFF	TGTGCCACCAGCAGGAGTTACGTAACTAATGAAAAACTGTTTTTT
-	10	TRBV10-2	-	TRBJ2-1	CASSDNEQFF	TGCGCCAGCAGCGACAATGAGCAGTTCTTC
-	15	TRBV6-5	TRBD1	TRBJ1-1	CASTSAGTAMSSAFF	TGTGCCAGCACCTCTGCCGGGACAGCGATGTCGAGTGCTTTCTTT
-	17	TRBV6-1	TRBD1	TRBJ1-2	CASSETQGSLTGYGYTF	TGTGCCAGCAGTGAAACACAGGGGAGCCTAACGGGCTATGGCTACACCTTC
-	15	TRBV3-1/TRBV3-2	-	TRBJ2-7	CASSQAAATEYEQYF	TGTGCCAGCAGCCAAGCCGCCGCGACAGAATACGAGCAGTACTTC
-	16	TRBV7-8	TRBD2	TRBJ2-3	CASSLGLAGVGDTQYF	TGTGCCAGCAGCCTCGGACTAGCGGGAGTGGGAGATACGCAGTATTTT
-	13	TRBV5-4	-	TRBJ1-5	CASSFGGDQPQHF	TGTGCCAGCAGCTTTGGAGGGGACCAGCCCCAGCATTTT
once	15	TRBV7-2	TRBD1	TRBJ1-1	CASSLMGQLNTEAFF	TGTGCCAGCAGCTTAATGGGACAGTTGAACACTGAAGCTTTCTTT
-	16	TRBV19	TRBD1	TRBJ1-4	CASSNRGGQTNEKLFF	TGTGCCAGTAGTAACAGGGGAGGCCAAACTAATGAAAAACTGTTTTTT
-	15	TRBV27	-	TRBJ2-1	CASVHWSGLDNEQFF	TGTGCCAGCGTACATTGGAGCGGGTTAGACAATGAGCAGTTCTTC
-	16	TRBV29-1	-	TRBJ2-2	CSVEDPRGANTGELFF	TGCAGCGTTGAAGATCCCAGGGGAGCGAACACCGGGGAGCTGTTTTTT
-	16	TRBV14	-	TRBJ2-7	CASSPPVQTRFYEQYF	TGTGCCAGCAGCCCTCCTGTGCAAACTCGTTTCTACGAGCAGTACTTC
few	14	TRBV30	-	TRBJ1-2	CASWGWQDTYGYTF	TGTGCCTCCTGGGGCTGGCAGGATACATATGGCTACACCTTC
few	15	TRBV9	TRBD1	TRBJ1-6	CASSATGTENSPLHF	TGTGCCAGCAGCGCCACCGGGACAGAGAATTCACCCCTCCACTTT
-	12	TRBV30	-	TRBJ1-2	CAHTRQGYGYTF	TGTGCCCATACGAGACAAGGCTACGGCTACACCTTC
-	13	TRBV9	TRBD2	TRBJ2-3	CASTRGVTDTQYF	TGTGCCAGCACACGGGGGGTCACAGATACGCAGTATTTT
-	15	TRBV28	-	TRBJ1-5	CASSLFGYSNQPQHF	TGTGCCAGCAGTTTATTCGGGTATAGCAATCAGCCCCAGCATTTT
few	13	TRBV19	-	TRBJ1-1	CASSNQMNTEAFF	TGTGCCAGTAGTAATCAAATGAACACTGAAGCTTTCTTT